This T cell receptor beta chain was recovered during a study of PD-1 blockade in mismatch repair-deficient tumors. Across the whole study: All were previously treated, progressing patients with 12 mismatch repair-deficient cancer types. The study, taken as a whole, reports: After pembrolizumab, tumor-resident clones rose rapidly, then generally contracted before radiologic responses.

Every patient had mismatch repair deficiency by PCR or immunohistochemistry. The TCR-sequenced patients were a few responders to pembrolizumab. Germline V lookup: CDR1 SGHNT, CDR2 YENEEA. The CDR3 has 13 residues. V gave up 3 bases and J gave up 8 bases, with 10 bases separating them. Clones were sequenced by immunoSEQ multiplex PCR, and TCRdb holds only the in-frame ones, with some missing. This table has more than 90,000 clones, 60% to 85% appearing once. This clone was picked up a small number of times. Its antigen is unknown. The chain recombines TRBV11-3 with TRBJ2-2, with unresolved D. The clonotype comes from an adult with mismatch repair-deficient cancer. Sequenced material: peripheral blood, taken 60 weeks after starting pembrolizumab. CDR3 sequence (DNA): TGTGCCAGCAGCTTCCAGGCCGAGGGGGAGCTGTTTTTT. Amino acids: CASSFQAEGELFF.